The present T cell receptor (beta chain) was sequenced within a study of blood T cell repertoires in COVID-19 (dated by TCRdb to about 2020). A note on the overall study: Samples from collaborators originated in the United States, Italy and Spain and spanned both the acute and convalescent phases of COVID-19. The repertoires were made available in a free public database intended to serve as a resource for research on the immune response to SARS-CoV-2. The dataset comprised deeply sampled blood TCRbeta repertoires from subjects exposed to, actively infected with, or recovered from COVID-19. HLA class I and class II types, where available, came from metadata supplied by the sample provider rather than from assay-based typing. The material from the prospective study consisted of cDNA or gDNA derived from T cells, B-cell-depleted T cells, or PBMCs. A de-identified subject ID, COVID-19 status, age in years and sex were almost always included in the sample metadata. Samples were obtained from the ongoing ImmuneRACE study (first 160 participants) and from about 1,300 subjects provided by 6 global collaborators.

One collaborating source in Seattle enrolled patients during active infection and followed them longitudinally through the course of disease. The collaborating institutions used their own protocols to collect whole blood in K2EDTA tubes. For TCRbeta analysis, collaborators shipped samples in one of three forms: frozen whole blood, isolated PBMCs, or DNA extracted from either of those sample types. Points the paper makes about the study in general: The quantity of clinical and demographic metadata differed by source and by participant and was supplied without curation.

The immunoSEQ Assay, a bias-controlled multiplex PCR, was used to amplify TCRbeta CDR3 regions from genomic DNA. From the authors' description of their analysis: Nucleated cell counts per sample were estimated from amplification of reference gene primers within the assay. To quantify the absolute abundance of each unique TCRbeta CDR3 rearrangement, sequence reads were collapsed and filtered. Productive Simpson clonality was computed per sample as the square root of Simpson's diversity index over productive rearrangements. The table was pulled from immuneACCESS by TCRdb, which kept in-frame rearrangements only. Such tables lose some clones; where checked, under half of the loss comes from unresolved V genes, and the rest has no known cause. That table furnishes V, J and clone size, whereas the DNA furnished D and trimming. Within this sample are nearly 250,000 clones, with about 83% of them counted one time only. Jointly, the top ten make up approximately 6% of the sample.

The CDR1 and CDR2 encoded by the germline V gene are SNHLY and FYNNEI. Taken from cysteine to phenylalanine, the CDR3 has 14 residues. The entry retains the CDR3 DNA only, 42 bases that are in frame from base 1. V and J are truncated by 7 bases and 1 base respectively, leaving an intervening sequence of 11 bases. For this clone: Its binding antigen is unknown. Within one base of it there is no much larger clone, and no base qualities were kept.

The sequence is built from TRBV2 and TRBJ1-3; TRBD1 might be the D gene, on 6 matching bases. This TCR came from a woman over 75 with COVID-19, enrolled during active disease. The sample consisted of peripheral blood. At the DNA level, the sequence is TGTGCCAGCAACGAAGGGGGTTCTGGAAACACCATATATTTT. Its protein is CASNEGGSGNTIYF.